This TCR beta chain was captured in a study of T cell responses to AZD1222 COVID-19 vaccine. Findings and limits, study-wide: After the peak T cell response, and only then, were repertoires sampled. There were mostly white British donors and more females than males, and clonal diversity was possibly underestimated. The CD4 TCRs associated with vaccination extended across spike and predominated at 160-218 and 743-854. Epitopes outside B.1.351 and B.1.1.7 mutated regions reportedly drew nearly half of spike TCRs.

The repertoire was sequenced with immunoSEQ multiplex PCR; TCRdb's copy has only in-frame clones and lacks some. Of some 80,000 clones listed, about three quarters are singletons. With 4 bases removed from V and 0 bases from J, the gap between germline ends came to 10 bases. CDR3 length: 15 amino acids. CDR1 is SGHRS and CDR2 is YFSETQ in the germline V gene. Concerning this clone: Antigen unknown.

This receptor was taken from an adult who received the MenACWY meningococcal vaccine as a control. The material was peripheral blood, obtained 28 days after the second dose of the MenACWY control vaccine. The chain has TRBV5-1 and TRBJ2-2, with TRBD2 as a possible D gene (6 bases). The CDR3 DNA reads TGCGCCAGCAGCAGGGGACTGCCGAACACCGGGGAGCTGTTTTTT. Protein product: CASSRGLPNTGELFF.